This T cell receptor beta chain was obtained from a study of blood T cell repertoires in COVID-19 (dated by TCRdb to 2020 to 2021). In terms of the full investigation: Samples from collaborators originated in the United States, Italy and Spain and spanned both the acute and convalescent phases of COVID-19. The material from the prospective study consisted of cDNA or gDNA derived from T cells, B-cell-depleted T cells, or PBMCs. Deeply sampled blood TCRbeta repertoires from subjects exposed to, actively infected with, or recovered from COVID-19 were included in the dataset. A freely available public database, intended as a resource for researchers studying the immune response to SARS-CoV-2, is where the repertoires were released. The samples were drawn from two sources: the first 160 participants of the ongoing ImmuneRACE study, and 950 to 1,500 subjects contributed by 6 global collaborators. A de-identified subject ID, COVID-19 status, age in years and sex were almost always included in the sample metadata. Where available, HLA class I and class II types were taken from metadata supplied by the sample provider and were not determined by assay-based typing. Summary of the overall study and its limitations: Clinical and demographic metadata were provided uncurated, with the amount varying by source and participant.

CDR1 and CDR2 (KGHSH, LQKENI) derive from the germline V gene. The trim is 3 bases for V and 6 bases for J, with a gap of 20 bases between the germline ends. Measured from the cysteine to the phenylalanine, the CDR3 is 16 residues long. Of the read, only the CDR3 DNA is kept; its 48 bases are in frame from base 1. One collaborating source in Seattle enrolled patients while the patients were actively infected and followed the patients over time throughout the course of disease. The collaborating institutions used their own protocols to collect whole blood in K2EDTA tubes. Collaborator samples were shipped for TCRbeta analysis as frozen whole blood, isolated PBMCs, or DNA extracted from either sample type. This clone has a handful of counts. Its target antigen remains unknown. The record has no base qualities; no much larger clone is one base away. TCRbeta CDR3 regions were amplified from genomic DNA by means of the immunoSEQ Assay, a bias-controlled multiplex PCR. Under the source paper's analysis protocol: Nucleated cell counts per sample were estimated from amplification of reference gene primers within the assay. To quantify the absolute abundance of each unique TCRbeta CDR3 rearrangement, sequence reads were collapsed and filtered. For each sample, productive Simpson clonality was calculated as the square root of Simpson's diversity index over productive rearrangements. The immuneACCESS repertoire file appears here via TCRdb, limited to in-frame rearrangements. These files lack a portion of the clones; in checked studies, under half of the deficit traces to unresolved V genes, and the cause of the others is not known. The DNA was the basis for D and trimming; V, J and clone size are from that table. The sample contains around 200,000 clones, 80% to 90% of them found a single time. The ten top clones hold roughly 11% of the sample.

The clonotype was recovered from a woman in her sixties with COVID-19, enrolled during active disease. The sample was peripheral blood. This sequence uses TRBV18 and TRBJ1-2; no confident D gene assignment can be made. The CDR3 protein sequence reads: CASSPLLTRSTDGYTF. The DNA sequence reads TGTGCCAGCTCACCTCTTTTGACGCGGTCAACGGATGGCTACACCTTC.